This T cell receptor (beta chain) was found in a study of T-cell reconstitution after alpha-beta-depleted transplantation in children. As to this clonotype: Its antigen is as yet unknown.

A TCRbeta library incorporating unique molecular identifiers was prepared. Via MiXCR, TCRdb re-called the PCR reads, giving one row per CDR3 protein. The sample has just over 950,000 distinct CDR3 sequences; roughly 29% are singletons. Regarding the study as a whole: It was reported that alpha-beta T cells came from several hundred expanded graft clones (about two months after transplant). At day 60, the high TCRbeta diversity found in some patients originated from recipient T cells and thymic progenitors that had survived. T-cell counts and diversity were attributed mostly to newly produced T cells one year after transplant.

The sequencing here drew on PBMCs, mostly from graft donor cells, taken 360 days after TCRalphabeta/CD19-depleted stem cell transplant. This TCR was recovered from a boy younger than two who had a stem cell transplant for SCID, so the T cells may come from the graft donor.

CDR3 nucleotides: TGTGCCACCAGCAGAGCGGGGGCCAACACAGATACGCAGTATTTT. Encoded protein: CATSRAGANTDTQYF. V gene TRBV15 combines with J gene TRBJ2-3, with D perhaps being TRBD1 or TRBD2 (6 bases each). Trimming left V 1 base short and J 2 bases short, with 10 bases between. Per the germline V gene, CDR1 is LNHNV and CDR2 is YYDKDF (reference sequence). This CDR3 is 15 amino acids long.